This T cell receptor (beta chain) was found in a study of T cells in Graves' hyperthyroidism and ophthalmopathy. Findings and limits, study-wide: Blood samples included most of the expanded thyroid clonotypes exceeding 0.001.

Between the trimmed V and J ends, which lost 5 bases and 0 bases, there was a span of 11 bases. Looked up from germline, CDR1 is LNHDA and CDR2 is SQIVND (reference sequence). This CDR3 region has 15 residues. RNA transcripts gave rise to amplified TCR beta CDR3 regions. With the HTBI primer set, the TCR CDR3 went through a first round of RT-PCR. TCRdb processed the multiplex PCR reads anew with MiXCR; each CDR3 protein has one entry. Of more than 550,000 distinct CDR3 sequences listed, 17% are singletons. Only a few counts were recorded for this clonotype. Its antigen is as yet unknown. Uncontrolled infection, other autoimmune disease, pregnancy or lactation led to exclusion. Orbital computed tomography, thyroid ultrasound, serum thyroxine and TRAb, and clinical symptoms together informed the diagnoses. PBMCs were collected from a roughly 9.7 ml volume of fresh peripheral blood.

This clonotype originated in a man aged 50 to 60 with Graves' hyperthyroidism. The genes are TRBV19 and TRBJ1-5, with D perhaps TRBD1 (5 bases). Sequencing used blood. The CDR3 DNA follows: TGTGCCAGTAGTCAACAGGCCCGTAGCAATCAGCCCCAGCATTTT. It encodes CASSQQARSNQPQHF.